The subject of this entry is one T cell receptor beta chain. The antigen is unknown. These data originate in a study of T cell repertoires in cytomegalovirus infection. TCRdb re-analysed the reads in MiXCR, keeping a single row per CDR3 protein. The data contain some 920,000 distinct CDR3 sequences, about a third of them singletons. V was trimmed by 0 bases and J by 8 bases, leaving 11 bases between them. This CDR3 spans 14 amino acids. Germline CDR1 and CDR2: LGHNA and YSLEER. Here the sequenced sample was cultured CD8+ T cells from PBMCs, taken from culture after CMV antigen stimulation. The V gene is TRBV4-3, the J gene TRBJ2-4, with D uncertain. The TCR was taken from a human donor in good health (CMV status not recorded). Some clones in this sample may be carry-over from other donors' samples. In DNA form, the CDR3 reads TGCGCCAGCAGCCAAGACGGGCAGTGGGACATTCAGTACTTC. Protein product: CASSQDGQWDIQYF.